This record concerns one T cell receptor beta chain sequence. Per the study methods: The authors estimated nucleated cell counts from reference gene primer amplification. Produced via immunoSEQ multiplex PCR; TCRdb's table is partial and in-frame only. V and J calls and clone size are those listed in that table; D and trimming were worked out from the DNA. The sample includes 220,000 or so clones, roughly 75% of them seen just once. This sample is part of a study of blood T cell repertoires in COVID-19. Study as a whole: The United States, Italy and Spain supplied acute and convalescent COVID-19 samples. In each case, the material was cDNA or gDNA derived from T cells, B-cell-depleted T cells, or PBMCs.

In germline, CDR1 is SGHTA, CDR2 FQGNSA. The CDR3 has 13 amino acids. Between the trimmed V and J ends, which lost 2 bases and 8 bases, there was a span of 10 bases. J is TRBJ2-4 and V is TRBV7-2, with unresolved D. Source material: peripheral blood. The source of this sequence is a woman aged 70-85 years with acute or convalescent COVID-19. CDR3 protein: CASSLLQRDIQYF. In nucleotides, the CDR3 is TGTGCCAGCAGCTTATTACAGAGAGACATTCAGTACTTC.